This T cell receptor (beta chain) appears in the sequencing data of a study of beta chain features in type 1 diabetes. Study-wide points: Among patients, naive, central memory and Treg TCRB repertoires appeared more similar than among healthy donors. All four CD4+ subsets from Type 1 diabetes patients carried moderately but significantly shorter TCRB CDR3s. Although PCR might favor shorter templates, it would do so equally in patients and controls.

V lost 2 bases, J lost 3 bases, and 9 bases lay in between. The germline gives CDR1 SGHDT, CDR2 YYEEEE. The length of the CDR3 is 13 residues. The authors reverse transcribed all of the isolated RNA, so sequencing captured expressed TCRB transcripts. Sequenced by immunoSEQ multiplex PCR; TCRdb stores in-frame clones only, minus some. The sample lists 200,000 to 250,000 clones; about 14% were seen once. This clone was seen a few times. Its matching antigen is unknown. A sort by CD45RO/CCR7/CD25/CD127/CD95/CD27 yielded CD4+ naive, central memory, regulatory and stem cell-like memory cells. Populations obtained by sorting all exceeded 95% purity.

The sequenced sample was naive CD4+ T cells from blood. The sequence was obtained from a man aged 25-45 years with type 1 diabetes. The rearrangement uses TRBV5-6 and TRBJ2-7; a possible D gene is TRBD2 (5 bases). CDR3 region: CASSFGEFYEQYF. As DNA, the CDR3 is TGTGCCAGCAGCTTCGGGGAGTTCTACGAGCAGTACTTC.